These 28 T cell receptor beta chains originate from one sample sequenced in a study of tissue T cells after allogeneic stem cell transplantation. Clones were read by immunoSEQ multiplex PCR, and TCRdb kept only the in-frame ones, dropping some. The sample shows tens of thousands of clones, over 85% of them seen only once. Specimen: blood, collected before transplantation. These receptors were taken from a woman aged 35 to 70 who later had graft-versus-host disease after an allogeneic stem cell transplant.

The genes are TRBV29-1 and TRBJ2-6; 12 bases map to TRBD1. The CDR3 contains 17 residues. Germline loops: CDR1 SQVTM, CDR2 ANQGSEA. V gave up 4 bases and J gave up 2 bases; unmatched junction bases: 6. The CDR3 DNA reads as TGCAGCGTTGCCGCAGGGACAGGGGGCACTGGGGCCAACGTCCTGACTTTC. This gives the protein CSVAAGTGGTGANVLTF.

The chain has TRBV28 and TRBJ2-7; possibly TRBD1 or TRBD2 for D (6 bases each). V was clipped by 5 bases and J by 10 bases, with 15 bases between them. There are 12 residues in the CDR3. Looked up from germline, CDR1 is MDHEN and CDR2 is SYDVKM. The CDR3 coding sequence is TGTGCCAGCAGTATCCCCGGGGGCGTACAGTACTTC. Its protein product is CASSIPGGVQYF.

This clone came up once. The V gene is TRBV6-5, the J gene TRBJ2-7, with TRBD1 matching over 10 bases. V was pared by 8 bases and J by 4 bases, with 11 bases of the junction left unmatched. The CDR3 contains 15 residues. Germline V gives CDR1 MNHEY, CDR2 SVGAGI. The CDR3 loop is CASQKGTGVGYEQYF. Here the CDR3 DNA reads TGTGCCAGCCAAAAGGGGACAGGGGTGGGGTACGAGCAGTACTTC.

The J gene is TRBJ1-5, the V gene TRBV2, with a possible D match to TRBD1 (6 bases). This CDR3 has 13 amino acids. From germline, CDR1 is SNHLY and CDR2 FYNNEI. Trimming pared 6 bases from V and 7 bases from J, leaving 13 bases between. The CDR3 loop reads CASRLEGGQPQHF. DNA of the CDR3: TGTGCCAGCAGGCTGGAGGGGGGGCAGCCCCAGCATTTT.

This chain connects TRBV30 to TRBJ2-7; D remains ambiguous. The CDR3 is 13 residues long. Germline V gives CDR1 GTSNPN, CDR2 SVGIG (reference sequence). Trimming removed 0 bases at V and 7 bases at J, with 13 bases between. For the CDR3, the DNA is TGTGCCTGGAGTGTAGAAGGCCGGCGAGAGCAGTACTTC. This gives the protein CAWSVEGRREQYF.

The chain has TRBV6-5 and TRBJ1-5, with 8 bases aligning to TRBD1. Germline CDR1 MNHEY, CDR2 SVGAGI. V lost 6 bases to trimming and J lost 1 base; unmatched junction nucleotides: 5. The CDR3 extends over 15 amino acids. The chain's CDR3 is CASSVDRASNQPQHF. The DNA for the CDR3 is TGTGCCAGCAGCGTGGACAGGGCCAGCAATCAGCCCCAGCATTTT.

This clone was counted only a few times. V usage is TRBV6-6 and J usage is TRBJ1-1; D call uncertain. CDR3 size: 13 residues. V shed 2 bases and J shed 0 bases, with 4 bases lying between them. Germline V gives CDR1 MNHNY, CDR2 SVGAGI (reference sequence). CDR3 sequence: CASSYVVNTEAFF. CDR3 nucleotides: TGTGCCAGCAGTTACGTAGTGAACACTGAAGCTTTCTTT.

The chain employs TRBV6-6 and TRBJ1-4, with TRBD1 as a possible D gene (6 bases). The CDR3 runs to 15 residues. V was cut by 2 bases and J by 7 bases, with 14 bases left in between. CDR1 MNHNY and CDR2 SVGAGI come from the germline V gene (reference sequence). The CDR3 sequence is CASSYGQGRTEKLFF. DNA of the CDR3: TGTGCCAGCAGTTACGGGCAGGGGAGGACTGAAAAACTGTTTTTT.

This clone was picked up one time. The J gene is TRBJ2-1, the V gene TRBV6-2 or TRBV6-3, with TRBD1 identical over 7 bases. This CDR3 is 20 amino acids long. J lost 0 bases, V lost 6 bases, and 20 bases had no gene match. Germline V gives CDR1 MNHEY, CDR2 SVGEGT. CDR3 sequence reads: CASSSDRVYIAKSSYNEQFF. As DNA, the CDR3 is TGTGCCAGCAGCAGCGACAGGGTTTACATCGCAAAAAGCTCCTACAATGAGCAGTTCTTC.

The chain's CDR3 is CASSEYGFSVETGELFF. In DNA form, the CDR3 reads TGTGCCAGCAGTGAATACGGGTTTTCAGTCGAAACCGGGGAGCTGTTTTTT. This chain connects TRBV25-1 to TRBJ2-2; D is undetermined. V was clipped by 0 bases and J by 5 bases, with 16 bases between them. CDR1 and CDR2 from the germline V gene are MGHDK and SYGVNS. The CDR3 consists of 17 residues.

V is TRBV12-5 and J is TRBJ1-5; D may be TRBD1 (5 bases). CDR1 is LGHNT, CDR2 FRNRAP, per germline. The CDR3 sequence is 14 residues long. V was cut by 8 bases and J by 1 base, with 12 bases left in between. CDR3 bases: TGTGCTAGTTGCAGGGAGGGCAGCAATCAGCCCCAGCATTTT. This gives the protein CASCREGSNQPQHF.

The gene calls are TRBV3-1 (or the pseudogene TRBV3-2) and TRBJ1-1; possibly TRBD1 for D (6 bases). The length of the CDR3 is 16 residues. Germline CDR1 is LGHDT and CDR2 is YNNKEL (reference sequence). V lost 4 bases, J lost 2 bases, and 17 bases lay in between. CDR3 DNA sequence: TGTGCCAGCAGCCTATACGACGGACAGTTCAACACTGAAGCTTTCTTT. Residues: CASSLYDGQFNTEAFF.

The chain links TRBV11-2 to TRBJ2-1, with TRBD2 matching over 8 bases. The ends lost 2 bases at V and 5 bases at J; junction bases unmatched: 11. The V gene's germline CDR1 is SGHAT and CDR2 FQNNGV. The CDR3 runs to 17 residues. The chain's CDR3 is CASSLRRQGLEDNEQFF. CDR3 sequence (DNA): TGTGCCAGCAGCTTACGTCGGCAGGGACTAGAAGACAATGAGCAGTTCTTC. The full variable domain, in which reference TRBV11-2 and TRBJ2-1 provide the parts outside the CDR3, is EAGVAQSPRYKIIEKRQSVAFWCNPISGHATLYWYQQILGQGPKLLIQFQNNGVVDDSQLPKDRFSAERLKGVDSTLKIQPAKLEDSAVYLCASSLRRQGLEDNEQFFGPGTRLTVL.

V usage is TRBV18 and J usage is TRBJ2-7; the D gene is possibly TRBD2 (6 bases). Trimming pared 1 base from V and 0 bases from J, leaving 7 bases between. This CDR3 is built from 14 residues. CDR1 and CDR2 from the germline V gene are KGHSH and LQKENI. DNA of the CDR3: TGTGCCAGCTCACCACGGGGGGACTCCTACGAGCAGTACTTC. Protein: CASSPRGDSYEQYF.

J is TRBJ1-2 and V is TRBV15; a possible D gene is TRBD1 (5 bases). Trimming took off 0 bases at V and 4 bases at J, with 12 bases between the two ends. From germline, CDR1 is LNHNV and CDR2 YYDKDF (reference sequence). The CDR3 length is 15 residues. The CDR3 DNA follows: TGTGCCACCAGCAGAGAGGTGCAGGGTGCCTATGGCTACACCTTC. It translates to CATSREVQGAYGYTF.

This clone was observed once. The chain employs TRBV2 and TRBJ2-3, with 9 bases matching TRBD2. V shed 10 bases, J shed 0 bases, and the junction held 5 bases outside the gene matches. The CDR3 consists of 14 residues. Germline loops: CDR1 SNHLY, CDR2 FYNNEI. The CDR3: CAMRLAASTDTQYF. The CDR3 DNA reads as TGTGCCATGCGACTAGCGGCTAGCACAGATACGCAGTATTTT.

This sequence joins TRBV6-2 or TRBV6-3 and TRBJ1-1; weak D call: TRBD1 (5 bases). This CDR3 contains 13 residues. In germline, CDR1 is MNHEY, CDR2 SVGEGT. V was trimmed by 8 bases and J by 11 bases, leaving 21 bases between them. The CDR3 nucleotides read TGTGCCAGCCGCCCCGAAGGGGCCTCGGGCGCTTTCTTT. Protein sequence: CASRPEGASGAFF.

Relative to its sample, this clone is medium-sized. CDR3 protein: CASSIGLTSGDGYTF. The CDR3 DNA sequence: TGTGCCAGTAGTATCGGCCTCACATCGGGAGATGGCTACACCTTC. V usage is TRBV19 and J usage is TRBJ1-2; no reliable D call. Germline CDR1 reads LNHDA; CDR2 reads SQIVND (reference sequence). Trimming removed 3 bases from V and 6 bases from J, with 17 bases in between. The CDR3 spans 15 residues.

This clone appeared a single time. The chain links TRBV12-2 to TRBJ1-6. TRBV12-2 is labeled a pseudogene. CDR3 length equals 20 residues. As DNA, the CDR3 is TGTGCAAGTCCCATCGGCGCGGGGGGGATTAGGAGCTCCTATAATTCACCCCTCCACTTT. As protein: CASPIGAGGIRSSYNSPLHF.

This clone was recorded only once. The V call is TRBV15, the J call TRBJ1-5; TRBD1 matches 8 bases. CDR1 and CDR2 (germline): LNHNV, YYDKDF (reference sequence). This CDR3 region has 18 residues. V dropped 3 bases and J dropped 4; count of bases not matched to a gene: 14. CDR3 region: CATSSPRTGKGRNQPQHF. CDR3 nucleotides: TGTGCCACCAGCAGTCCTAGGACAGGGAAAGGTAGGAATCAGCCCCAGCATTTT. Complete variable domain (other parts from reference TRBV15 and TRBJ1-5): DAMVIQNPRYQVTQFGKPVTLSCSQTLNHNVMYWYQQKSSQAPKLLFHYYDKDFNNEADTPDNFQSRRPNTSFCFLDIRSPGLGDTAMYLCATSSPRTGKGRNQPQHFGDGTRLSIL.

This chain links TRBV25-1 with TRBJ2-2; 7 bases match TRBD1. V lost 4 bases, J lost 6 bases, and 8 bases stayed unmatched. The CDR3 contains 15 residues. CDR1 is MGHDK and CDR2 is SYGVNS in the germline V gene. The CDR3 spells CASSATGFNAGELFF. The CDR3 DNA is TGTGCCAGCAGTGCGACAGGGTTCAATGCCGGGGAGCTGTTTTTT.

The sample holds one count of this clone. J is TRBJ2-2 and V is TRBV10-3, with 16 bases identical to TRBD2. The germline V gene encodes CDR1 ENHRY and CDR2 SYGVKD. There are 20 residues in the CDR3. With 4 bases clipped from V and 4 bases from J, the junction kept 12 bases outside the gene matches. For the CDR3, the DNA is TGTGCCATCAGTGGAATTATTGGGACTAGCGGGAGGGAGGGCACCGGGGAGCTGTTTTTT. Residues: CAISGIIGTSGREGTGELFF.

The rearrangement joins TRBV24-1 to TRBJ2-1; a weak D match, TRBD1 (5 bases). Per the germline V gene, CDR1 is KGHDR and CDR2 is SFDVKD. With 4 bases removed from V and 2 bases from J, the gap between germline ends came to 11 bases. The length of the CDR3 is 15 residues. Here the CDR3 reads CATSDPRATYNEQFF. The CDR3 DNA sequence: TGTGCCACCAGTGACCCCAGGGCTACCTACAATGAGCAGTTCTTC.

This chain links TRBV9 with TRBJ2-3, with 9 bases fitting TRBD1. Germline trimming cut 2 bases from V and 2 bases from J; bases unmatched to any gene: 6. CDR1 is SGDLS and CDR2 is YYNGEE in the germline V gene. CDR3 length equals 16 residues. The chain's CDR3 is CASSVRQGGSTDTQYF. The CDR3 nucleotides are TGTGCCAGCAGCGTCAGACAGGGGGGATCCACAGATACGCAGTATTTT.

Only one count was recorded for this clone. This chain connects TRBV10-3 to TRBJ2-7, with TRBD1 matching over 7 bases. With 3 bases clipped from V and 3 bases from J, the junction kept 2 bases outside the gene matches. Germline V gene lookup returns CDR1 ENHRY and CDR2 SYGVKD. The CDR3 loop spans 13 amino acids. The CDR3 loop reads CAISEGTDYEQYF. The DNA of the CDR3 is TGTGCCATCAGTGAAGGGACAGACTACGAGCAGTACTTC.

The V call is TRBV30, the J call TRBJ1-2; 10 nucleotides match TRBD1. This CDR3 has 12 amino acids. Trimming removed 3 bases from V and 7 bases from J; junction bases left unmatched: 2. The germline gives CDR1 GTSNPN, CDR2 SVGIG (reference sequence). CDR3 coding DNA: TGTGCCTGGAGGACAGGGGGCTCTGGCTACACCTTC. Residues: CAWRTGGSGYTF. The whole variable domain, filled in from reference TRBV30 and TRBJ1-2, reads SQTIHQWPATLVQPVGSPLSLECTVEGTSNPNLYWYRQAAGRGLQLLFYSVGIGQISSEVPQNLSASRPQDRQFILSSKKLLLSDSGFYLCAWRTGGSGYTFGSGTRLTVV.

This chain connects TRBV12-1 to TRBJ2-7; TRBD1, the table's D call, was not compared with the DNA. TRBV12-1 is marked as a pseudogene. This CDR3 has 16 residues. CDR3 coding DNA: TGTGCCACCCCCGGGGACAGCCGGGACTCCTTCTACGAGCAGTACTTC. Translating it yields CATPGDSRDSFYEQYF.

The chain employs TRBV6-6 and TRBJ1-5, with TRBD1 as a possible D gene (5 bases). The CDR3 is made up of 16 amino acids. Germline V gene data show CDR1 as MNHNY and CDR2 as SVGAGI (reference sequence). V lost 7 bases to trimming and J lost 4 bases, with 20 bases between them. CDR3 amino acids: CASISLSEGLNQPQHF. The CDR3 DNA sequence: TGTGCCAGCATATCCCTTTCAGAGGGGCTAAATCAGCCCCAGCATTTT.